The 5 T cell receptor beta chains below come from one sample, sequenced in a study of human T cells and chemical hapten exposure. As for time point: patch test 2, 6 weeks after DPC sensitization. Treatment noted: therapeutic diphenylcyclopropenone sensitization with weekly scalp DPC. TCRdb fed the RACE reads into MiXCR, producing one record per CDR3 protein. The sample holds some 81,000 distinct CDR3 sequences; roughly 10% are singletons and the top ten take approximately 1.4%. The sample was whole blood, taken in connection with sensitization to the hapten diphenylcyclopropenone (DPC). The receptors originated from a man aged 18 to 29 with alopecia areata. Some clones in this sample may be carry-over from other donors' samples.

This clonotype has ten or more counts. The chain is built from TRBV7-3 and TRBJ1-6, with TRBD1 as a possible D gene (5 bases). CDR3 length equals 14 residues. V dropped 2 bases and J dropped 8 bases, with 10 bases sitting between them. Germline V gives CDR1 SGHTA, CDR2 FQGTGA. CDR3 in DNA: TGTGCCAGCAGCTTATCAGGGCCCCATTCACCCCTCCACTTT. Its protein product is CASSLSGPHSPLHF.

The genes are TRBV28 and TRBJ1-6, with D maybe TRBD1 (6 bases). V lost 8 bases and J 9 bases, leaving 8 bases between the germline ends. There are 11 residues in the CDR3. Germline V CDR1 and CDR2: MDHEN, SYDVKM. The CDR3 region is CASGGRSPLHF. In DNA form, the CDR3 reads TGTGCCAGCGGGGGGCGTTCACCCCTCCACTTT.

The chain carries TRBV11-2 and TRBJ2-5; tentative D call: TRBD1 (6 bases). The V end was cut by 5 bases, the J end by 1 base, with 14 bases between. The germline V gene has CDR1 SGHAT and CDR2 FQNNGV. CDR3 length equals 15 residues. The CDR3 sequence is CASSPPGHFQETQYF. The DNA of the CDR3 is TGTGCCAGCAGCCCACCGGGACACTTCCAAGAGACCCAGTACTTC.

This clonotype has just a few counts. CDR3 in DNA: TGTGCCAGCAGCCCCGGACAGGCTACGGGAGAGCAGTACTTC. Encoded protein: CASSPGQATGEQYF. The chain recombines TRBV7-2 with TRBJ2-7, with 7 nucleotides matching TRBD1. The J segment lost 7 bases and the V segment lost 5 bases, leaving 11 bases of the junction unmatched. The CDR3 is 14 amino acids. Germline V gives CDR1 SGHTA, CDR2 FQGNSA.

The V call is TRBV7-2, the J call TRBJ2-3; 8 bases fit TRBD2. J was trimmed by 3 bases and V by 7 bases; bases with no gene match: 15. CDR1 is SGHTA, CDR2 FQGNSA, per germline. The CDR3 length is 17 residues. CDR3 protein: CASNPPGDAGGTDTQYF. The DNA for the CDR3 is TGTGCCAGCAACCCTCCCGGGGACGCGGGGGGAACAGATACGCAGTATTTT.